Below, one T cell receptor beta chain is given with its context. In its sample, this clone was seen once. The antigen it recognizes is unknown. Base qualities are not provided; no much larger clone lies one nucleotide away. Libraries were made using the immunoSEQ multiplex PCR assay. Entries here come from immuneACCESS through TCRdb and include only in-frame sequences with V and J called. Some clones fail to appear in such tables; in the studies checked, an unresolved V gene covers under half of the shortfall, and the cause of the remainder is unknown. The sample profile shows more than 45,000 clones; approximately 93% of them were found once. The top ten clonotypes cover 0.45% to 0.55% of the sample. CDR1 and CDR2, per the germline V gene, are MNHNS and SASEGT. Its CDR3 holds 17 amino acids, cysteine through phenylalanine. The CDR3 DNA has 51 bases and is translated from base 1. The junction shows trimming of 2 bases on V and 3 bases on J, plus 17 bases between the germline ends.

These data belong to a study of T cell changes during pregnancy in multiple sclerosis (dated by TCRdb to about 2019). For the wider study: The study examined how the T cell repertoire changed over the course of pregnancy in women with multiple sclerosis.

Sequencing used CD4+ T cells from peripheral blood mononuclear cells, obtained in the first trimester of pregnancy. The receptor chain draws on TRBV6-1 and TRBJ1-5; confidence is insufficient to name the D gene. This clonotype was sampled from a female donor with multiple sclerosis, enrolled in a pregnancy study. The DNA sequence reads TGTGCCAGCAGTGAATGGTCCGTGGGCGGGCACAATCAGCCCCAGCATTTT. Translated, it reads CASSEWSVGGHNQPQHF.